This record covers a single TCR beta chain. Its antigen remains unidentified. Base qualities were left out, and no much larger clone turns up one base away. The data stem from a study of shared clonotypes between healthy human individuals (dated by TCRdb to 2018 to 2021). Regarding the research as a whole: The cohort included a few men and two women between 18 and 49 years of age. Each donor's leukapheresis produced roughly between about 0.9 and 9.5 billion PBMCs. Different laboratories and diverse techniques were used to prepare libraries and sequence TCR repertoires, to increase sequencing depth and limit assay-specific biases. To estimate repertoire size and how much clonotype sharing occurs between individuals, the study deeply sequenced the blood TCR repertoires of several healthy adults. For each donor, three plates each were used for CD4 naive and CD4 memory, two plates were used for CD8 naive, and one plate was used for CD8 memory.

Broad study findings and their caveats: Estimated clonotype richness was generally larger for naive than for memory subsets. Based on pairwise subsampling, the degree of clonotype sharing among donors was expected to be affected by sequencing depth. The genetic and exposure-history diversity represented was limited by the small number of donors. Compared with non-shared clonotypes, clonotypes shared by all four sorted-subset donors had higher generation probabilities. Sampling was restricted to blood, and TCR repertoires in tissues likely differ from the TCR repertoires found in blood. Sharing across a handful of donors was observed for approximately 4.6% of naive CD4, under 4% of naive CD8, 2% to 2.5% of memory CD4, and around 0.4% of memory CD8 clonotypes. Incomplete sequencing was indicated by rarefaction of sorted-subset datasets, despite the large sequencing depth.

Using the deep immunoSEQ assay, multiplex PCR amplified TCR CDR3 regions from genomic DNA. For each cell subset, the extracted genomic DNA was distributed evenly across all wells of several immunoSEQ 96-well plates, and each plate served as one replicate. For sorted subsets, about 0.2 ug genomic DNA, equal to 30,000 to 35,000 T cell genomes, was loaded into each replicate PCR. Purified libraries were measured with a Qubit 3.0 fluorometer, size-checked on a Bioanalyzer 2100, and measured again with the KAPA Library Quantification kit. Each immunoSEQ 96-well plate was sequenced on its own single-read 150-cycle Illumina NextSeq 550 flow cell. The study's own analysis went as follows. The immunoSEQ output contained only junctional sequences without quality scores, so filtering could not match that applied to full-length reads. To assign V/J genes and CDR3, sequences were annotated using PyIR, a Python wrapper for IgBLAST v1.9, with IMGT germline references. Reads with weak V/J assignments (E-value above 1e-6), missing CDR3, stop codons, out-of-frame junctions, or ambiguous translated residues were removed. V3J clonotypes were defined as sequences sharing the same inferred V gene, J gene, and CDR3 amino acid sequence. The percentage overlap between two repertoires was calculated by dividing the number of shared unique clonotypes by the size of the smaller repertoire. Three approaches were used to assess repertoire richness: RTK rarefaction, the Chao1 estimator, and Recon v2.1 estimates of unobserved clonotypes. For all TCRbeta clonotypes obtained by the gDNA method from a few donors, generation probabilities were computed with OLGA. The table was pulled from immuneACCESS by TCRdb, which kept in-frame rearrangements only. Such tables lose some clones; where checked, under half of the loss comes from unresolved V genes, and the rest has no known cause. The V and J calls and clone size come from that table; D and trimming were worked out from the DNA. In this sample the table shows 950,000 to 1,100,000 clones, around 78% of which occur a single time. 0.61% of the sample is in the top ten clones.

Healthy HIV-negative adults with no recently reported acute infections or vaccinations were included as donors. Every donor was a Caucasian adult living in Nashville, Tennessee, USA. CD4+ T cells were enriched by magnetic negative selection, after which naive cells were positively selected on CD45RA and the negative fraction was taken as the memory subset. After blood collection by leukapheresis, PBMCs were isolated using Ficoll-Histopaque density gradient centrifugation and then cryopreserved in the vapor phase of liquid nitrogen. Analytical flow cytometry was used to check the purity and quantity of each magnetically sorted T cell population. Genomic DNA was isolated from each sorted fraction and quantified by UV absorbance on a Nanodrop 2000c. Counted from cysteine to phenylalanine, this CDR3 has 17 amino acids. This entry keeps only the CDR3 DNA: 51 bases, framed from base 1. V loses 3 bases of germline sequence and J loses 6 bases, and the interval between the two ends is 24 bases.

The sequence was collected from a man in his late teens or twenties in good health. Some clones in this sample may be carry-over from other donors' samples. The rearranged segments are TRBV23-1 and TRBJ2-7, and perhaps TRBD1 as D gene, on 5 matching bases. TRBV23-1 is marked as an open reading frame, function uncertain. The specimen sequenced was memory CD4+ T cells from PBMCs. The sample's cell subset or site label, decoded: CD45RA-negative fraction. In nucleotide form, the sequence is TGCGCCAGCAGTCATCTCACCCCGGCAGGGCTAAGTCCCGAGCAGTACTTC. This encodes CASSHLTPAGLSPEQYF.